This paragraph reports one T cell receptor beta chain. The target antigen is unknown. It was CD45RO-negative cells, positively selected for CCR7, that made up naive CD8 cells, with terminally differentiated effector memory CD45RA+ cells excluded. The data belong to a study of shared clonotypes between healthy human individuals. Study summary: Per donor, CD8 memory used one plate, CD8 naive used two, CD4 memory used three and CD4 naive used three. General study results and limits: Memory subsets generally showed smaller estimated richness than naive subsets did.

Tens of thousands of T cell genomes (about 0.2 ug DNA) went into each sorted-subset replicate. Only in-frame clones appear in the TCRdb table, and some are missing; sequencing was by immunoSEQ multiplex PCR. The profile shows some 2.1 million clones, just over 90% of them singletons. Germline lookup yields CDR1 SGHVS and CDR2 FNYEAQ. This CDR3 contains 16 residues. Trimming took 1 base from V and 5 from J, leaving 18 bases between them. The source of this sequence is a young man in good health. Some clones in this sample may be carry-over from other donors' samples. The sample comprised naive CD8+ T cells from PBMCs. The genes are TRBV7-6 and TRBJ2-7; D might be TRBD1 (6 bases). The DNA for the CDR3 is TGTGCCAGCAGCTTAGTATTCAGCAGGGGCTTTGACGAGCAGTACTTC. This translates into CASSLVFSRGFDEQYF.